These 10 T cell receptor beta chains share one sample of origin, sequenced in a study of metastatic and nonmetastatic thyroid tumors. All patients were treatment-naive before thyroid surgery. From the PCR reads, TCRdb re-called clones with MiXCR. The data hold some 6,900 clones, with 29% observed a single time. Material: tumor tissue. These receptors originate from a female donor with papillary thyroid cancer or a benign thyroid nodule (not recorded which). Some clones in this sample may be carry-over from other donors' samples.

By share, this clone ranks as medium-sized. The chain carries TRBV6-1 and TRBJ2-2, with a weak D call TRBD1 (5 bases). Trimming cost V 6 bases and J 2 bases, with 7 bases left between them. Germline CDR1 MNHNS, CDR2 SASEGT. CDR3 length: 13 amino acids. Here the CDR3 reads CASRQGNTGELFF. CDR3 DNA: TGTGCCAGCAGGCAGGGTAACACCGGGGAGCTGTTTTTT.

This clone is classed as medium-sized. This chain uses TRBV11-2 with TRBJ1-5; no clear D gene. Germline V CDR1 and CDR2: SGHAT, FQNNGV. V was shortened by 2 bases and J by 4 bases, with 6 bases between the two germline ends. The CDR3 is 13 amino acids. This CDR3 reads CASSLFGNQPQHF. In DNA form, the CDR3 reads TGTGCCAGCAGCTTATTTGGAAATCAGCCCCAGCATTTT.

The rearrangement uses TRBV5-1 and TRBJ1-2; no firm D call. This CDR3 spans 13 amino acids. Trimming removed 2 bases at V and 3 bases at J, with 8 bases between. Germline CDR1 SGHRS, CDR2 YFSETQ. The CDR3: CASSFSSDYGYTF. The CDR3 DNA reads as TGCGCCAGCAGCTTTTCCAGCGACTATGGCTACACCTTC.

A few counts support this clone. CDR3: CASGQVPTGELFF. CDR3 nucleotides: TGTGCCAGCGGGCAGGTACCAACCGGGGAGCTGTTTTTT. J is TRBJ2-2 and V is TRBV6-2 or TRBV6-3; D is ambiguous. This CDR3 is 13 amino acids long. Trimming left V 8 bases short and J 5 bases short, with 12 bases between. CDR1 and CDR2 (germline): MNHEY, SVGEGT.

By sample fraction, this clone is medium-sized (0.01 to 0.1%). The V gene is TRBV20-1, the J gene TRBJ2-3; D unresolved. Germline CDR1 DFQATT, CDR2 SNEGSKA (reference sequence). Trimming removed 6 bases from V and 1 base from J, with 14 bases in between. This CDR3 has 14 residues. In nucleotides, the CDR3 is TGCAGTGCGGAACTTGGGGTACGCACAGATACGCAGTATTTT. Its translation: CSAELGVRTDTQYF.

Comment on this clone: Because it lacks the conserved phenylalanine or tryptophan at the end, this CDR3 is likely a read error. The CDR3 protein is CAIKQGVSYNEQFI. The CDR3, as DNA: TGTGCGATCAAACAGGGGGTCTCCTACAATGAGCAGTTCATC. This rearrangement joins TRBV2 to TRBJ2-1; 8 nucleotides match TRBD1. The CDR3 is 14 amino acids. Germline V gives CDR1 SNHLY, CDR2 FYNNEI.

V usage is TRBV5-1 and J usage is TRBJ2-7, with D uncertain. Looked up from germline, CDR1 is SGHRS and CDR2 is YFSETQ. This CDR3 is 13 amino acids long. The V and J ends lost 4 bases and 5 bases respectively, with 13 bases between them. The CDR3 loop is CASSGPPYNEQYF. The CDR3 DNA follows: TGCGCCAGCAGCGGACCCCCATATAACGAGCAGTACTTC.

This chain links TRBV11-2 with TRBJ1-4, with D perhaps matching TRBD1 (6 bases). CDR1 SGHAT and CDR2 FQNNGV come from the germline V gene. The ends were cut back, 5 bases at V and 4 bases at J, with 14 bases in the middle. The CDR3 spans 15 residues. Written as DNA, the CDR3 is TGTGCCAGCAGCAACCAGGGGTTAAGTAATGAAAAACTGTTTTTT. Translated: CASSNQGLSNEKLFF.

This clone is labeled medium-sized. The chain employs TRBV27 and TRBJ2-1, with TRBD1 matching over 10 bases. Per the germline V gene, CDR1 is MNHEY and CDR2 is SMNVEV (reference sequence). V dropped 5 bases and J dropped 8; count of bases not matched to a gene: 9. CDR3 length: 15 residues. The chain's CDR3 is CASSVWTGGGDEQFF. The CDR3 DNA reads as TGTGCCAGCAGTGTTTGGACAGGGGGAGGCGATGAGCAGTTCTTC.

This clone is large within its sample. The chain carries TRBV24-1 and TRBJ2-2; a weak D match, TRBD1 (5 bases). Trimming took off 4 bases at V and 5 bases at J, with 13 bases between the two ends. The CDR3 loop spans 15 amino acids. CDR1 is KGHDR and CDR2 is SFDVKD in the germline V gene. The CDR3 region has the DNA TGTGCCACCAGTGAAGGGGTGCTGGGGACCGGGGAGCTGTTTTTT. Translated, it gives CATSEGVLGTGELFF.